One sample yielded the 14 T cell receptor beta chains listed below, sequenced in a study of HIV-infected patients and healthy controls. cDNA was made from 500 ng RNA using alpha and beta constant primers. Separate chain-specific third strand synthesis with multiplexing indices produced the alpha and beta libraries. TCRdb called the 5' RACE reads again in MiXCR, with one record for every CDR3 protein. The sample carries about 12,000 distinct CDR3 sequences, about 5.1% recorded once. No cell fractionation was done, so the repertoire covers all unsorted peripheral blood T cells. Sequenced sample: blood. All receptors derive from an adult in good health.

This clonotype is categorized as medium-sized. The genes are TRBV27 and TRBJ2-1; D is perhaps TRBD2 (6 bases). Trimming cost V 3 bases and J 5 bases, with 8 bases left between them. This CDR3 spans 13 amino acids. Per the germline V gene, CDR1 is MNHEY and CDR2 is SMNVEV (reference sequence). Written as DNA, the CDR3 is TGTGCCAGCAGTTTTGGCGGGGACAATGAGCAGTTCTTC. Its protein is CASSFGGDNEQFF.

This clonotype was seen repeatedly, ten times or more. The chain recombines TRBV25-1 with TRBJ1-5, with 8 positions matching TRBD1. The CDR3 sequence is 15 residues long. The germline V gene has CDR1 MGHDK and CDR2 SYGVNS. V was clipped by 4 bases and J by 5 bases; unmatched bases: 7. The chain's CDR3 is CASSVGQGGDQPQHF. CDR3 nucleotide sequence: TGTGCCAGCAGTGTAGGACAGGGCGGCGATCAGCCCCAGCATTTT.

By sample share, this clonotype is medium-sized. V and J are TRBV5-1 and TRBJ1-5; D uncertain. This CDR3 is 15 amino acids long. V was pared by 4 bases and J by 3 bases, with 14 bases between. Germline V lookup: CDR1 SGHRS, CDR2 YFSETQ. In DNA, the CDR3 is TGCGCCAGCAGCGAGACTGCAGGAAACAATCAGCCCCAGCATTTT. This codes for CASSETAGNNQPQHF.

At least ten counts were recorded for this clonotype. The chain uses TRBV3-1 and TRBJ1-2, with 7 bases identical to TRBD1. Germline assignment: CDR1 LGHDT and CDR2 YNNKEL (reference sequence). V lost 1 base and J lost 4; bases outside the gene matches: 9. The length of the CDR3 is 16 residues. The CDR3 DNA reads TGTGCCAGCAGCCAAGCCCTAGACAGGGTCAGCTATGGCTACACCTTC. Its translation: CASSQALDRVSYGYTF.

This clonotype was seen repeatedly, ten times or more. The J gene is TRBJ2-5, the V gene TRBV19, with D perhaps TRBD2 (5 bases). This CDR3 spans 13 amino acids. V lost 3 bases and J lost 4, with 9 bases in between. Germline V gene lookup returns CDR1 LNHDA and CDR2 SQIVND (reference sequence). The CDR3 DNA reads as TGTGCCAGTAGTATCGACTATTCAGAGACCCAGTACTTC. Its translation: CASSIDYSETQYF.

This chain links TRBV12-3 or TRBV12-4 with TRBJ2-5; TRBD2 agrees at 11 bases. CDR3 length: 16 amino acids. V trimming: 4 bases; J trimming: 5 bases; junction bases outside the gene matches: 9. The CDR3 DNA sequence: TGTGCCAGCAGTTCTCTGGGACTAGCGGCGGGGGAGACCCAGTACTTC. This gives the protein CASSSLGLAAGETQYF.

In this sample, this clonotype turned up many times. In DNA form, the CDR3 reads TGTGCCATCAGTGGTAGGTCAGGCGATACCGTCTATGGCTACACCTTC. As protein: CAISGRSGDTVYGYTF. V is TRBV10-3 and J is TRBJ1-2; D unclear. The CDR3 runs to 16 residues. Trimming shortened V by 4 bases and J by 4 bases, and 19 bases separated the two germline ends. Germline loops: CDR1 ENHRY, CDR2 SYGVKD.

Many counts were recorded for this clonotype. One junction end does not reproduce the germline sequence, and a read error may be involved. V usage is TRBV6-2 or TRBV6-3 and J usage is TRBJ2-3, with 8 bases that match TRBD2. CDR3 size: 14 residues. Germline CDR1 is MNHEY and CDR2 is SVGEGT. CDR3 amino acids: CASSIGGATDTQYF. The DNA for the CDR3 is TGTGCTAGCAGTATCGGGGGGGCCACAGATACGCAGTATTTT.

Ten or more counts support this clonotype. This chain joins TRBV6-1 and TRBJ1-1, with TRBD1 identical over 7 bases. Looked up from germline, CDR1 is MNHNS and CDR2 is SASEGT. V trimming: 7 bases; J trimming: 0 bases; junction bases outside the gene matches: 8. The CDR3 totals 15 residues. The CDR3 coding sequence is TGTGCCAGCACTCTTTCGGGACAGCTGAACACTGAAGCTTTCTTT. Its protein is CASTLSGQLNTEAFF.

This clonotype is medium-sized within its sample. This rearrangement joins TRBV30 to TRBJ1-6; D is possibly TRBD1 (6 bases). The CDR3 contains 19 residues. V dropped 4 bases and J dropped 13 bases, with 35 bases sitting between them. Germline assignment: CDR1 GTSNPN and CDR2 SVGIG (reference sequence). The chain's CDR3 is CAWTRQMDSWKLSSNPLHF. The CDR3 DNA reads TGTGCCTGGACCCGCCAGATGGACAGTTGGAAATTATCGTCGAATCCCCTCCACTTT.

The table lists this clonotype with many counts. The CDR3 loop is CASSPLPDTQYF. The CDR3 region has the DNA TGTGCCAGCTCACCACTTCCAGATACGCAGTATTTT. V usage is TRBV18 and J usage is TRBJ2-3; D unresolved. The germline V gene encodes CDR1 KGHSH and CDR2 LQKENI. The germline V and J ends were trimmed by 1 base and 4 bases, with 3 bases remaining between them. The CDR3 sequence is 12 residues long.

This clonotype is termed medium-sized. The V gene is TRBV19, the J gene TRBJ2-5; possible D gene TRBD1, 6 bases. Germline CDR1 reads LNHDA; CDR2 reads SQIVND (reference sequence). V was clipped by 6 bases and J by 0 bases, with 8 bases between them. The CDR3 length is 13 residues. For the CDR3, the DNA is TGTGCCAGTAGCCAGGGGTACCAAGAGACCCAGTACTTC. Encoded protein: CASSQGYQETQYF.

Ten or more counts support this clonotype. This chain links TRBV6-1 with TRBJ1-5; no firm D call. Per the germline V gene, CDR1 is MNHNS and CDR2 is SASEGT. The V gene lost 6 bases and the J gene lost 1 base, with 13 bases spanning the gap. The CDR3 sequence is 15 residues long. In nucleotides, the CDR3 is TGTGCCAGCAGAGAGGTGGGTGACAGCAATCAGCCCCAGCATTTT. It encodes CASREVGDSNQPQHF.

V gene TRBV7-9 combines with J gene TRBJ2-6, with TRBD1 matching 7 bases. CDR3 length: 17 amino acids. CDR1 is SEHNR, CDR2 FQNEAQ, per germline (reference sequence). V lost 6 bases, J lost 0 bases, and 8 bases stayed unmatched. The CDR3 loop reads CASRSGQASSGANVLTF. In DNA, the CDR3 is TGTGCCAGCAGATCCGGACAGGCATCCTCTGGGGCCAACGTCCTGACTTTC.